Shown below are 18 T cell receptor beta chains from a single sample sequenced in a study of shared clonotypes between healthy human individuals. Assay: immunoSEQ multiplex PCR; the TCRdb copy retains only in-frame clones and omits some. The sample holds 950,000 to 1,100,000 clones, about 80% seen once. Sequencing was performed on memory CD4+ T cells sorted from blood. Noted subset: CD45RA-negative fraction. Receptors originate from a man between 18 and 29 years old in good health.

This clone showed up just once. The chain uses TRBV11-2 and TRBJ1-6; D unclear. The CDR3 has 14 residues. The ends were cut back, 2 bases at V and 7 bases at J, with 9 bases in the middle. Germline CDR1 is SGHAT and CDR2 is FQNNGV. Here the CDR3 DNA reads TGTGCCAGCAGCTTAATGGGCGGAAATTCACCCCTCCACTTT. Protein sequence: CASSLMGGNSPLHF. The complete variable domain, with remaining parts taken from reference TRBV11-2 and TRBJ1-6, reads EAGVAQSPRYKIIEKRQSVAFWCNPISGHATLYWYQQILGQGPKLLIQFQNNGVVDDSQLPKDRFSAERLKGVDSTLKIQPAKLEDSAVYLCASSLMGGNSPLHFGNGTRLTVT.

This clone has a handful of counts. The sample carries other DNA sequences with the same CDR3. The rearrangement joins TRBV11-2 to TRBJ2-7; 7 bases align to TRBD2. V shed 5 bases and J 4 bases; nucleotides not matched to a gene: 5. Germline V lookup: CDR1 SGHAT, CDR2 FQNNGV. CDR3 length: 13 amino acids. The CDR3 loop is CASSPRGGYEQYF. DNA for the CDR3: TGTGCCAGCAGCCCCCGCGGGGGTTACGAGCAGTACTTC. The full variable domain, rest sourced from reference TRBV11-2 and TRBJ2-7, is EAGVAQSPRYKIIEKRQSVAFWCNPISGHATLYWYQQILGQGPKLLIQFQNNGVVDDSQLPKDRFSAERLKGVDSTLKIQPAKLEDSAVYLCASSPRGGYEQYFGPGTRLTVT.

This chain connects TRBV4-1 to TRBJ2-7, with D possibly TRBD1 on 5 matching bases. Germline lookup yields CDR1 MGHRA and CDR2 YSYEKL. There are 13 residues in the CDR3. V gave up 4 bases and J gave up 4 bases, with 11 bases separating them. The CDR3 DNA is TGCGCCAGCAGCCGACGCCAGGGTTACGAGCAGTACTTC. Translating gives CASSRRQGYEQYF.

J is TRBJ2-5 and V is TRBV30; 14 bases line up with TRBD2. The DNA end lines up better with TRBJ2-7; the J call may be wrong. The CDR3 is 16 amino acids. Germline V gene data show CDR1 as GTSNPN and CDR2 as SVGIG (reference sequence). The CDR3 DNA follows: TGTGCCTGGTACCCTGGGACTAGCGGGAGAGCTTACGAGCAGTACTTC. This encodes CAWYPGTSGRAYEQYF.

The CDR3 region is CASSLIGQGVEAFF. CDR3 coding DNA: TGTGCCAGCAGCTTAATCGGGCAGGGTGTTGAAGCTTTCTTT. The chain joins TRBV7-2 to TRBJ1-1, with D perhaps matching TRBD1 (5 bases). Trimming took 2 bases from V and 7 from J, leaving 14 bases between them. This CDR3 contains 14 residues. Germline CDR1 and CDR2: SGHTA and FQGNSA.

V is TRBV5-6 and J is TRBJ2-7; weak D call: TRBD2 (6 bases). This CDR3 is built from 16 residues. Looked up from germline, CDR1 is SGHDT and CDR2 is YYEEEE. V was cut by 1 base and J by 9 bases, with 23 bases left in between. CDR3 loop: CASSLMTVGGGFGQYF. CDR3 DNA: TGTGCCAGCAGCTTGATGACCGTTGGCGGAGGGTTTGGGCAGTACTTC.

This chain uses TRBV2 with TRBJ1-1; 7 nucleotides align to TRBD1. V lost 7 bases to trimming and J lost 2 bases; unmatched junction nucleotides: 10. Germline loops: CDR1 SNHLY, CDR2 FYNNEI. The CDR3 totals 15 residues. Written as DNA, the CDR3 is TGTGCCAGCACAAAGGGGGCGACCGTTAACACTGAAGCTTTCTTT. As protein: CASTKGATVNTEAFF.

The V call is TRBV29-1, the J call TRBJ2-5; 7 positions match TRBD1. CDR3 size: 14 residues. V lost 4 bases, J lost 5 bases, and 10 bases stayed unmatched. From germline, CDR1 is SQVTM and CDR2 ANQGSEA. The CDR3 nucleotides are TGCAGCGTTGCCGGCACGACAGGGACGGAGACCCAGTACTTC. Translation: CSVAGTTGTETQYF.

The chain links TRBV19 to TRBJ1-6; D uncertain. V dropped 5 bases and J dropped 7 bases, with 15 bases sitting between them. The CDR3 covers 15 residues. Germline CDR1 LNHDA, CDR2 SQIVND (reference sequence). The CDR3 nucleotides are TGTGCCAGTAGTGAGAGGAACCGGGTAAATTCACCCCTCCACTTT. Encoded protein: CASSERNRVNSPLHF. The complete variable domain, with remaining parts taken from reference TRBV19 and TRBJ1-6, reads DGGITQSPKYLFRKEGQNVTLSCEQNLNHDAMYWYRQDPGQGLRLIYYSQIVNDFQKGDIAEGYSVSREKKESFPLTVTSAQKNPTAFYLCASSERNRVNSPLHFGNGTRLTVT.

The V and J genes are TRBV10-3 and TRBJ2-7; TRBD1 agrees at 9 bases. Germline assignment: CDR1 ENHRY and CDR2 SYGVKD. The CDR3 has 12 amino acids. The V gene end was trimmed by 10 bases and the J gene end by 5 bases; junction bases not matched to a gene: 6. The DNA of the CDR3 is TGTGCCACCGGGGACAGGGTAAACGAGCAGTACTTC. It encodes CATGDRVNEQYF.

The chain couples TRBV11-3 to TRBJ2-3; D may be TRBD2 (6 bases). Trimming pared 6 bases from V and 5 bases from J, leaving 9 bases between. The CDR3 runs 12 residues. Looked up from germline, CDR1 is SGHNT and CDR2 is YENEEA. The CDR3 DNA is TGTGCCAGCAGGGGGACTCGAGATACGCAGTATTTT. Translating it yields CASRGTRDTQYF.

This chain links TRBV4-1 with TRBJ2-7; TRBD2 agrees at 9 bases. The CDR3 runs to 18 residues. The V segment lost 1 base and the J segment 4 bases; nucleotides outside the gene matches: 14. Germline CDR1 is MGHRA and CDR2 is YSYEKL. The CDR3 DNA reads TGCGCCAGCAGCCAAGGTTTCGCGGGGGGGACCGTGGGGTACGAGCAGTACTTC. This encodes CASSQGFAGGTVGYEQYF.

The CDR3 sequence: CASTRLAGEGQETQYF. The CDR3, as DNA: TGCGCCAGCACCCGACTAGCTGGCGAAGGTCAAGAGACCCAGTACTTC. The chain is built from TRBV5-1 and TRBJ2-5; 7 bases line up with TRBD2. V lost 6 bases to trimming and J lost 2 bases; unmatched junction nucleotides: 13. Per the germline V gene, CDR1 is SGHRS and CDR2 is YFSETQ. The CDR3 is made up of 16 amino acids.

The chain employs TRBV4-1 and TRBJ1-2; TRBD1 might be the D (6 bases). The CDR3 length is 16 residues. CDR1 MGHRA and CDR2 YSYEKL come from the germline V gene. The ends were cut back, 1 base at V and 5 bases at J, with 17 bases in the middle. CDR3 in DNA: TGCGCCAGCAGCCAAGGGGGGGTCGACAGGCTGTATGGCTACACCTTC. Translating it yields CASSQGGVDRLYGYTF.

The chain uses TRBV6-1 and TRBJ2-3, with D perhaps TRBD2 (6 bases). Deletions cut 8 bases from V and 3 bases from J, with 12 bases between. Germline CDR1 is MNHNS and CDR2 is SASEGT. This CDR3 has 13 residues. The CDR3 loop is CASPREPTDTQYF. CDR3 DNA sequence: TGTGCCAGCCCGCGGGAACCGACAGATACGCAGTATTTT.

The rearrangement uses TRBV5-1 and TRBJ1-2, with a possible D match to TRBD1 (6 bases). V lost 4 bases and J 5 bases, leaving 12 bases between the germline ends. The CDR3 contains 13 residues. The V gene's germline CDR1 is SGHRS and CDR2 YFSETQ. The CDR3 reads CASSAGTSYGYTF. In DNA, the CDR3 is TGCGCCAGCAGCGCCGGGACAAGTTATGGCTACACCTTC. Drawing the rest from reference TRBV5-1 and TRBJ1-2, the complete variable domain is KAGVTQTPRYLIKTRGQQVTLSCSPISGHRSVSWYQQTPGQGLQFLFEYFSETQRNKGNFPGRFSGRQFSNSRSEMNVSTLELGDSALYLCASSAGTSYGYTFGSGTRLTVV.

This clone was picked up a small number of times. Other DNA sequences of this sample code for an identical CDR3. The V call is TRBV19, the J call TRBJ2-7; 9 bases match TRBD1. The CDR3 consists of 14 residues. The germline gives CDR1 LNHDA, CDR2 SQIVND (reference sequence). With V trimmed by 5 bases and J by 1 base, 3 bases remained unmatched. This CDR3 reads CASSPDRGSYEQYF. DNA of the CDR3: TGTGCCAGTAGTCCAGACAGGGGGTCCTACGAGCAGTACTTC.

This rearrangement joins TRBV6-5 to TRBJ2-1; 8 nucleotides align to TRBD2. The V and J ends lost 7 bases and 5 bases, in that order; junction bases with no gene match: 10. The germline V gene has CDR1 MNHEY and CDR2 SVGAGI. This CDR3 has 15 amino acids. CDR3 amino acids: CASTYKGSGDNEQFF. DNA of the CDR3: TGTGCCAGCACCTACAAGGGTAGCGGGGACAATGAGCAGTTCTTC.